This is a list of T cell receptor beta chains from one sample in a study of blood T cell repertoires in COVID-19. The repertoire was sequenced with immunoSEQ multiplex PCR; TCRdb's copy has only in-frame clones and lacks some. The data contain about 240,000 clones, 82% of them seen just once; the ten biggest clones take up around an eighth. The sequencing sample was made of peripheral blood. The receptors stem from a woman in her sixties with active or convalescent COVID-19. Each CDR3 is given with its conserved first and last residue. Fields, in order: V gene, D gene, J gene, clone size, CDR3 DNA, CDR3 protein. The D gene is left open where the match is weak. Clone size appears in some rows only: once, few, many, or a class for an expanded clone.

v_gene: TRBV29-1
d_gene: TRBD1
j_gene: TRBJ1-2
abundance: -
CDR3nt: TGCAGCGTCGGAACGGACAGGGTTGGGTATGGCTACACCTTC
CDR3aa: CSVGTDRVGYGYTF

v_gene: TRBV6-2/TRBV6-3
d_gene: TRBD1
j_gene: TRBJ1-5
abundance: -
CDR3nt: TGTGCCAGCAGTCGGACAGGGGGGGATTATCAGCCCCAGCATTTT
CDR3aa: CASSRTGGDYQPQHF

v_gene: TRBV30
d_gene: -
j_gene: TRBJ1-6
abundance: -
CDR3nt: TGTGCCTGGAGTGGACCCCACCCAGAGGGTGGGCGGGGATCACCCCTCCACTTT
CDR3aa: CAWSGPHPEGGRGSPLHF

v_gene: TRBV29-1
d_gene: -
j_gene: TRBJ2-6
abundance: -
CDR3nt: TGCAGCGTTGAATCTGTCCGGGGGAGCTCTGGGGCCAACGTCCTGACTTTC
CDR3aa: CSVESVRGSSGANVLTF

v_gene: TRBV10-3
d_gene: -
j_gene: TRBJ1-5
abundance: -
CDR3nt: TGTGCCATCAGTGAGGAGATTAGCAATCAGCCCCAGCATTTT
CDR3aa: CAISEEISNQPQHF

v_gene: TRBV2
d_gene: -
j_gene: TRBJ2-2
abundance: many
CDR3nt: TGTGCCAGCAGTGAAGGCACTCGATCGGACTGGGCCGGGGAGCTGTTTTTT
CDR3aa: CASSEGTRSDWAGELFF

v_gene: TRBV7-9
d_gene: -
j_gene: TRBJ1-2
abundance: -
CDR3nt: TGTGCCAGCAGCTTAGCTCACGGGTTAGGCTACACCTTC
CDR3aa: CASSLAHGLGYTF

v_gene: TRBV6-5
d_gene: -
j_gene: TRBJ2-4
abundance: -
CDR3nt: TGTGCCAGCAGAATGACAGACACCATTCAGTACTTC
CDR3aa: CASRMTDTIQYF

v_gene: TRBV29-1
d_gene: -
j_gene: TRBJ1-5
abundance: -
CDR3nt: TGCAGCGTTGGAGTGGACAGCGATAGCAATCAGCCCCAGCATTTT
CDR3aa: CSVGVDSDSNQPQHF

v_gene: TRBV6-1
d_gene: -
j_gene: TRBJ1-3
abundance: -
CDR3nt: TGTGCCAGCAGTGAGCCCCTTACAGGAAGCTTCTCTGGAAACACCATATATTTT
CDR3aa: CASSEPLTGSFSGNTIYF

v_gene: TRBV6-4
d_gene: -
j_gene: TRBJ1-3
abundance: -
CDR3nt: TGTGCCATCCCTCTTGGAAACACCATATATTTT
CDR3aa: CAIPLGNTIYF

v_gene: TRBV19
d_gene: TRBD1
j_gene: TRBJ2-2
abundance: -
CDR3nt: TGTGCCACCTCGGGACAGACGAACACCGGGGAGCTGTTTTTT
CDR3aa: CATSGQTNTGELFF

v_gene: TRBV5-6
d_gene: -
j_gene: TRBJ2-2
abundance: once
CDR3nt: TGTGCCAGCAGCTTGGGCGGGGTTCGGGCCGGGGAGCTGTTTTTT
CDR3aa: CASSLGGVRAGELFF

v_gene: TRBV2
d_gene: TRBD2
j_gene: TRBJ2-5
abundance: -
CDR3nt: TGTGCCAGCAGCCCCTCGACTAGCGGAGAGACCCAGTACTTC
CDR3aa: CASSPSTSGETQYF

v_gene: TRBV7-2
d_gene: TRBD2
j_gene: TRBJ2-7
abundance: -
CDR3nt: TGTGCCAGCAGCTCCCTAGCGGAGACGGAGCAGTACTTC
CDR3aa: CASSSLAETEQYF

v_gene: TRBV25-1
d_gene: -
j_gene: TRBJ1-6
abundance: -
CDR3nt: TGTGCCAGCAGTGAATTAGAGAATTCACCCCTCCACTTT
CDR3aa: CASSELENSPLHF

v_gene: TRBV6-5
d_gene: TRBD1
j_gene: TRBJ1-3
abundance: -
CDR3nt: TGTGCCAGCAGCCCAGACAGGGGCCTAGGAAACACCATATATTTT
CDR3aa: CASSPDRGLGNTIYF

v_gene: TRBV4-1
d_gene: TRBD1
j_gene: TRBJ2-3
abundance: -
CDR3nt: TGCGCCAGCAGCCTCACAGGGGGCTGGACAGATACGCAGTATTTT
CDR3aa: CASSLTGGWTDTQYF

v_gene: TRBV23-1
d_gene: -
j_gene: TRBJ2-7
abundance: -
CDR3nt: TGCGCCAGCAGTCCAGGGAGGCCAGCCTACGAGCAGTACTTC
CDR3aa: CASSPGRPAYEQYF

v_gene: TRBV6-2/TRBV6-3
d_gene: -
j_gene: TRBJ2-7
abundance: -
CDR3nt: TGTGCCAGCAGTTCCGCCCGCCGACTCTCCTACGAGCAGTACTTC
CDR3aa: CASSSARRLSYEQYF

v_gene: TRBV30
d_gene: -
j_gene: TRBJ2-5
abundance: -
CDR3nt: TGTGCCTGGAGTGTAACCAGGGAAATGGAGACCCAGTACTTC
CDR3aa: CAWSVTREMETQYF

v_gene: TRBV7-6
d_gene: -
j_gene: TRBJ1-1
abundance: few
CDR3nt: TGTGCCAGCAGCTATACCCCGGCCGGGACACAGAACACTGAAGCTTTCTTT
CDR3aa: CASSYTPAGTQNTEAFF

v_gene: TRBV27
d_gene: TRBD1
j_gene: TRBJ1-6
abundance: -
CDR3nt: TGTGCCAGCAGCATCCGGACAGGGGGCCTTTCACCCCTCCACTTT
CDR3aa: CASSIRTGGLSPLHF

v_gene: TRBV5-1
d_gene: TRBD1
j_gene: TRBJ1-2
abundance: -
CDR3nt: TGCGCCAGCAGCGGACAGGGGAATGGCTACACCTTC
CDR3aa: CASSGQGNGYTF

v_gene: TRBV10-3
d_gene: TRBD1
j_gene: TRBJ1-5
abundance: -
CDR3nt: TGTGCCACCCAGGGGGCGTCGGGTGAAAATCAGCCCCAGCATTTT
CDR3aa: CATQGASGENQPQHF

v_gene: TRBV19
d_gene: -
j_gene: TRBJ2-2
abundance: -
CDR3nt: TGTGCCAGTCATCGTGGCACCGCGAATGGAGCCGGGGAGCTGTTTTTT
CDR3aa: CASHRGTANGAGELFF

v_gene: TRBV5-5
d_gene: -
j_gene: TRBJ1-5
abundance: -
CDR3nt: TGTGCCAGCAGCCCACAGGTATCGAGCAATCAGCCCCAGCATTTT
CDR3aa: CASSPQVSSNQPQHF

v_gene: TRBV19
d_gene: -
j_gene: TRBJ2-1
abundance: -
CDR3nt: TGTGCCAGTATGGCGCAGGGACACGACAATGAGCAGTTCTTC
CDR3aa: CASMAQGHDNEQFF

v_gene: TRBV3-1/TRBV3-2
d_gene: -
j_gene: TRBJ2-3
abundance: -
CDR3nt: TGTGCCAGCAGCCAAGGGCCTAGTAGCTACACAGATACGCAGTATTTT
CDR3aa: CASSQGPSSYTDTQYF

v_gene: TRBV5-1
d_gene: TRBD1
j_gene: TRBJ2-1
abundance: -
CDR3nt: TGCGCCAGCAGCTTCCTTCAGGGGGCCAATGAGCAGTTCTTC
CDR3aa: CASSFLQGANEQFF

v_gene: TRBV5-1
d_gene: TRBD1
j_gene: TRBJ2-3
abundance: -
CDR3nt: TGCGCCAGCAGCTTGGGGACAGGGGAATGGTTGGATACGCAGTATTTT
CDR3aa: CASSLGTGEWLDTQYF

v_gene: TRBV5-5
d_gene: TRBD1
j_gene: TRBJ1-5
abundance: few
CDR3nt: TGTGCCAGCAGCCTGGGACAGGGGGACATGCCCCAGCATTTT
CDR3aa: CASSLGQGDMPQHF

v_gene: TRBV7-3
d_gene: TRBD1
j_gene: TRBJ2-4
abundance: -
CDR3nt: TGTGCCACTAATCCGACAACCCCGGGACAGGGGGTTCGAAGAAACATTCAGTACTTC
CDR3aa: CATNPTTPGQGVRRNIQYF

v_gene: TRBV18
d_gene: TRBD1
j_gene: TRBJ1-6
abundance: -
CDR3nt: TGTGCCAGCTCACCCACCCCGACAGGGGATTCACCCCTCCACTTT
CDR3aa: CASSPTPTGDSPLHF

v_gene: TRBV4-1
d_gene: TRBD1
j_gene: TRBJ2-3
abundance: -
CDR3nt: TGCGCCAGCAGCCAGGGGGACAGTAGCACAGATACGCAGTATTTT
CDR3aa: CASSQGDSSTDTQYF

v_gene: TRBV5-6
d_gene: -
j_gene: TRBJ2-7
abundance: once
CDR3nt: TGTGCCAGCAGCTTGAGAGGCCCATCCTACGAGCAGTACTTC
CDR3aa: CASSLRGPSYEQYF

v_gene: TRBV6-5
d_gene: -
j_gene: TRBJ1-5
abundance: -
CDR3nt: TGTGCCAGCAGTTACGGAGGGAATCATGGCCAGCGCGTCCAGCATTTT
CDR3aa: CASSYGGNHGQRVQHF

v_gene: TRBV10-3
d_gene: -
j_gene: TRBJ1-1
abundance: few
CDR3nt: TGTGCCATCAGATCACCGGGGGGCGGCACTGAAGCTTTCTTT
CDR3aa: CAIRSPGGGTEAFF

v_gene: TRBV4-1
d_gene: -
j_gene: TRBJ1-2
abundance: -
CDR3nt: TGCGCCAGCAGCCAAGCCGTCCCGAACTATGGCTACACCTTC
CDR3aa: CASSQAVPNYGYTF

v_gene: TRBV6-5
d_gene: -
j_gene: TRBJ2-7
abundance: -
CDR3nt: TGTGCCAGCAGCTACGGGGCAGACAGATCCTACGAGCAGTACTTC
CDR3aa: CASSYGADRSYEQYF

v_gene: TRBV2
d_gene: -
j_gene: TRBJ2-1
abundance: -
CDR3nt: TGTGCCAGCAGTGAGTGGAGGGTGGATCAGTTCTTC
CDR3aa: CASSEWRVDQFF

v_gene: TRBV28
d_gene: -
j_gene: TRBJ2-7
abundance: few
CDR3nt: TGTGCCAGCAGTTCACCGGGCAGGACTTCAGGGGTCTACGAGCAGTACTTC
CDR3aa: CASSSPGRTSGVYEQYF

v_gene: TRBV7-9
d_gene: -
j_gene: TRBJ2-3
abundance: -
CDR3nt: TGTGCCAGCAGCTCACAGCTAGATACGCAGTATTTT
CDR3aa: CASSSQLDTQYF

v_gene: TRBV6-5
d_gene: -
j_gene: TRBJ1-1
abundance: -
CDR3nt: TGTGCCAGCAGTTCAGCCCACAGGGTGAACACTGAAGCTTTCTTT
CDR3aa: CASSSAHRVNTEAFF

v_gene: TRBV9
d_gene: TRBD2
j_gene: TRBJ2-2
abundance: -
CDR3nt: TGTGCCAGCAGCCTGCTGGGACTAGCGGGGGGAAACACCGGGGAGCTGTTTTTT
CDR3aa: CASSLLGLAGGNTGELFF